These T cell receptor beta chains were read from a single sample in a study of T-cell memory formation after mild COVID-19. TCRdb independently ran MiXCR on the 5' RACE reads; one entry per CDR3 protein. The table includes 550,000 to 600,000 distinct CDR3 sequences, roughly a sixth detected once. Material for sequencing was PBMCs or a T cell subset sorted from them (not recorded which). These receptors came from an adult woman who had mild COVID-19 (a few samples of this study predate the infection). Cell type and time point are not known. Both conserved end residues are part of each CDR3. A D gene is named only where the DNA matches it firmly. Expanded clones get a size class; other rows say once, few or many, or leave the size out.

17	few	TRBV7-7	NA	TRBJ2-3	TGTGCTAGCAGCTTAGTGCCGGGCGGAGGGGACTTGGGTACGCAGTATTTT	CASSLVPGGGDLGTQYF
17	few	TRBV9	NA	TRBJ2-2	TGTGCCAGCAGCGTATCCACTGGTGGGTCAATTCCCGGGGAGCTGTTTTTT	CASSVSTGGSIPGELFF
15	NA	TRBV19	NA	TRBJ1-5	TGTGCCAGTAGTTCCCGTCCAACTCCGAATCAGCCCCAGCATTTT	CASSSRPTPNQPQHF
14	NA	TRBV19	NA	TRBJ2-1	TGTGCCAGTAGTATGGAGGGTAGGGGGGACGAGCAGTTCTTC	CASSMEGRGDEQFF
18	few	TRBV24-1	TRBD1	TRBJ2-1	TGTGCCACCAGTAGTATCGTGGGGACAGGGGGTTCCTACAATGAGCAGTTCTTC	CATSSIVGTGGSYNEQFF
19	NA	TRBV5-1	TRBD1	TRBJ1-2	TGCGCCAGCAGCTTGGATCCCGGGACAGGGGTCAACTTCAACTATGGCTACACCTTC	CASSLDPGTGVNFNYGYTF
18	few	TRBV7-9	TRBD2	TRBJ2-3	TGTGCCAGCAGCCCCAGGACTAGCGGGAGCTATGGCACAGATACGCAGTATTTT	CASSPRTSGSYGTDTQYF
14	few	TRBV6-1	NA	TRBJ2-5	TGTGCCAGCAGGGCCCGTGCGGGCCAAGAGACCCAGTACTTC	CASRARAGQETQYF
14	NA	TRBV5-1	TRBD2	TRBJ2-1	TGCGCCAGCAGCACCGGGGGGGCGGACGATGAGCAGTTCTTC	CASSTGGADDEQFF
13	few	TRBV30	NA	TRBJ1-6	TGTGCCTGGAGCGCTTCGGTGAGGTCACCCCTCCACTTT	CAWSASVRSPLHF
11	NA	TRBV27	NA	TRBJ2-7	TGTGCCAGCAGGACGGAGTACGAGCAGTACTTC	CASRTEYEQYF
18	NA	TRBV6-1	TRBD2	TRBJ2-7	TGTGCCAGCAGCGAAAAGGGGACTAGCGGCCCAGCTTTCTACGAGCAGTACTTC	CASSEKGTSGPAFYEQYF
11	few	TRBV29-1	NA	TRBJ2-7	TGCAGCGTTGGAGGGAGGGGGGAGCAGTACTTC	CSVGGRGEQYF
17	few	TRBV12-3/TRBV12-4	TRBD2	TRBJ2-5	TGTGCCAGCAGTTACCGGACTAGCGGGAGCCCCGGAGAGACCCAGTACTTC	CASSYRTSGSPGETQYF
13	NA	TRBV15	NA	TRBJ2-5	TGTGCCACCAGAACGGACAGCCAAGAGACCCAGTACTTC	CATRTDSQETQYF
13	many	TRBV5-1	NA	TRBJ2-1	TGTGCCAGCAGCTTTGGAGGCTACAATGAGCAGTTCTTC	CASSFGGYNEQFF
13	NA	TRBV24-1	NA	TRBJ1-2	TGTGCCACCAGTGAGGGCCCGGGGAGTGGCTACACCTTC	CATSEGPGSGYTF
15	few	TRBV20-1	NA	TRBJ1-1	TGCAGTGCTAGAGTAGCGAGAGATCTGGGCACTGAAGCTTTCTTT	CSARVARDLGTEAFF
13	NA	TRBV5-1	NA	TRBJ2-3	TGCGCCAGCAGCTTCCTAGGACTTGATACGCAGTATTTT	CASSFLGLDTQYF
14	few	TRBV20-1	TRBD2	TRBJ2-1	TGCAGTGCTAGTGAGACTAGCGTGTTCAATGAGCAGTTCTTC	CSASETSVFNEQFF
13	few	TRBV12-3/TRBV12-4	NA	TRBJ2-5	TGTGCCAGCAGACTTGGGGGGGCTGAGACCCAGTACTTC	CASRLGGAETQYF
13	NA	TRBV11-2	NA	TRBJ1-1	TGTGCCAGCAGCCTTCAACCGTACACTGAAGCTTTCTTT	CASSLQPYTEAFF
16	many	TRBV7-9	TRBD2	TRBJ2-5	TGTGCCAGCAGGCGCGGGGCTAGCGGGTCACAAGAGACCCAGTACTTC	CASRRGASGSQETQYF
13	few	TRBV12-3/TRBV12-4	TRBD1	TRBJ1-5	TGTGCCAGCCGGGACAGTCGGGATCAGCCCCAGCATTTT	CASRDSRDQPQHF
14	few	TRBV7-9	NA	TRBJ2-5	TGTGCCAGCAGCACCCGACCGAGCGTGGAGACCCAGTACTTC	CASSTRPSVETQYF
15	few	TRBV20-1	TRBD1	TRBJ1-1	TGCAGTGCTAAATTCCGGGACAGGGGCTGGACTGAAGCTTTCTTT	CSAKFRDRGWTEAFF
16	few	TRBV5-1	TRBD2	TRBJ2-1	TGCGCCAGCAGCCCGCTAGCGGGAGGCTCCCACAATGAGCAGTTCTTC	CASSPLAGGSHNEQFF